The present TCR beta chain was sequenced within a study of T-cell memory formation after mild COVID-19. General study results and limits: Some clones that responded turned up in pre-infection memory, which suggests that cross-reactive memory joined in.

The CDR3 extends over 14 amino acids. The germline V gene has CDR1 MDHEN and CDR2 SYDVKM. Trimming removed 9 bases from V and 4 bases from J; junction bases left unmatched: 5. TCRalpha and TCRbeta libraries used 5'RACE with constant-segment primers and UMIs. One entry per CDR3 protein, called by TCRdb with MiXCR from the 5' RACE reads. The repertoire holds under 150,000 distinct CDR3 sequences, with approximately 16% as singletons. This clonotype was seen only a few times. The antigen remains undetermined. The sample was PBMCs or a T cell subset sorted from them (not recorded which). The chain couples TRBV28 to TRBJ2-2; 10 bases line up with TRBD1. This sequence was found in an adult woman who had mild COVID-19 (a few samples of this study predate the infection). Cell type and time point are not known. CDR3 protein: CASAGQGSTGELFF. The CDR3 bases are TGTGCCAGTGCGGGACAGGGGTCCACCGGGGAGCTGTTTTTT. Supplemented by reference TRBV28 and TRBJ2-2, the full variable domain reads DVKVTQSSRYLVKRTGEKVFLECVQDMDHENMFWYRQDPGLGLRLIYFSYDVKMKEKGDIPEGYSVSREKKERFSLILESASTNQTSMYLCASAGQGSTGELFFGEGSRLTVL.